A selection of T cell receptor beta chains follows, all from one sample in a study of T-cell reconstitution after alpha-beta-depleted transplantation in children. MiXCR, applied by TCRdb to the PCR reads, yields one record per CDR3 protein. The sample lists about 420,000 distinct CDR3 sequences; around 15% were seen once. The sequenced sample was PBMCs, mostly from graft donor cells, obtained 360 days after TCRalphabeta/CD19-depleted stem cell transplant. The receptor source for this set is a boy younger than two who had a stem cell transplant for Wiskott-Aldrich syndrome, so the T cells may come from the graft donor. CDR3s include the opening cysteine and the closing phenylalanine or tryptophan. The order of the fields is J gene, V gene, clone size, D gene, CDR3 protein, CDR3 DNA. The D gene is left open where the match is weak. The size field is filled for only some rows; it gives once, few, many or a size class.

TRBJ2-7 TRBV7-2 few - CASSLVGTGGLSYEQYF TGTGCCAGCAGCTTAGTAGGGACGGGGGGCCTCTCCTACGAGCAGTACTTC
TRBJ2-3 TRBV12-3/TRBV12-4 - TRBD1 CASSPTGITQYF TGTGCCAGCAGCCCGACAGGGATTACGCAGTATTTT
TRBJ1-6 TRBV6-5 many - CASSYSPGGSPLHF TGTGCCAGCAGTTACTCCCCGGGTGGTTCACCCCTCCACTTT
TRBJ2-1 TRBV6-1 - TRBD2 CASRAAGGPNNEQFF TGTGCCAGCAGAGCAGCGGGGGGGCCGAACAATGAGCAGTTCTTC
TRBJ2-5 TRBV5-1 many - CASRGDNQETQYF TGCGCCAGCAGGGGGGACAACCAAGAGACCCAGTACTTC
TRBJ1-2 TRBV27 few - CASSTLRGNGYTF TGTGCCAGCAGTACCCTTCGAGGGAATGGCTACACCTTC
TRBJ2-2 TRBV12-3/TRBV12-4 many - CASSLLGTGELFF TGTGCCAGCAGCTTACTAGGCACCGGGGAGCTGTTTTTT
TRBJ2-5 TRBV3-1 - - CASSHADNQETQYF TGTGCCAGCAGCCATGCCGACAATCAAGAGACCCAGTACTTC
TRBJ2-1 TRBV18 few TRBD2 CASSPTSGPYNEQFF TGTGCCAGCTCACCTACTAGCGGGCCTTACAATGAGCAGTTCTTC
TRBJ2-3 TRBV12-3/TRBV12-4 - - CASSPPRKYTQYF TGTGCCAGCAGTCCACCGCGGAAGTATACGCAGTATTTT
TRBJ1-5 TRBV27 - - CASGTRVSNQPQHF TGTGCCAGCGGGACAAGGGTTAGCAATCAGCCCCAGCATTTT
TRBJ2-3 TRBV20-1 - TRBD2 CTARLGGSADTQYF TGCACCGCTAGGCTGGGCGGGAGTGCAGATACGCAGTATTTT
TRBJ2-5 TRBV5-5 - - CASYEWGQEETQYF TGTGCCAGCTACGAGTGGGGCCAGGAGGAGACCCAGTACTTC
TRBJ1-6 TRBV27 many - CASKAQRANSPLHF TGTGCCAGCAAGGCCCAGAGGGCTAATTCACCCCTCCACTTT
TRBJ2-7 TRBV7-9 - - CASSFGEGQGPSYEQYF TGTGCCAGCAGCTTCGGAGAGGGCCAGGGTCCCTCCTACGAGCAGTACTTC
TRBJ2-5 TRBV7-2 few TRBD1 CGSRLQGAETQYF TGTGGCAGCAGGTTACAGGGGGCTGAGACCCAGTACTTC
TRBJ1-2 TRBV7-7 - - CASSLEGGANYGYTF TGTGCCAGCAGCTTAGAGGGGGGCGCAAACTATGGCTACACCTTC
TRBJ2-1 TRBV7-9 - - CASSALVYNEQFF TGTGCCAGCAGCGCACTAGTCTACAATGAGCAGTTCTTC